The present T cell receptor (beta chain) was sequenced within a study of graft-versus-host responses after intestinal transplantation. This CDR3 contains 13 residues. From germline, CDR1 is SGHTA and CDR2 FQGNSA. Trimming took off 9 bases at V and 4 bases at J, with 14 bases between the two ends. Assay used: immunoSEQ multiplex PCR; TCRdb lists only in-frame clones, some missing. The repertoire includes about 15,000 clones, around 94% of them detected once, and 0.55% to 0.75% sits in the top ten. The genes are TRBV7-2 and TRBJ2-3; D call uncertain. The sequencing here drew on PBMCs, taken 9 days after transplant. This TCR was sampled from a human patient who received an intestinal transplant, so some T cells may come from the graft donor. The CDR3 reads CASNYGNADTQYF. In nucleotides, the CDR3 is TGTGCCAGTAATTACGGAAACGCAGATACGCAGTATTTT.